This T cell receptor (beta chain) was sequenced during a study of neurological immune-mediated disorders. General study findings and limits: Private repertoires in all groups were suggested, as expanded clones shared no CDR3 amino acid sequences across subjects. In HTLV-1-associated myelopathy, TCR clonal expansion was greatest, and in multiple sclerosis it was least, below healthy controls.

A total of 2 million PBMCs stored at -80 degrees C provided the unsorted libraries. CDR3 size: 15 residues. V was clipped by 6 bases and J by 1 base; unmatched bases: 3. CDR1 and CDR2 (germline): LGHDT, YNNKEL (reference sequence). This clonotype was seen ten or more times. Antigen specificity is unknown. TCRdb reanalysed the 5' RACE reads using MiXCR and keeps one entry per CDR3 protein. This table holds about 59,000 distinct CDR3 sequences, roughly 13% found once. The rearrangement uses TRBV3-1 and TRBJ2-2, with 9 bases fitting TRBD2. This TCR came from a woman in her sixties or seventies with HTLV-1-associated myelopathy (HAM/TSP). The specimen sequenced was PBMCs. CDR3 nucleotide sequence: TGTGCCAGCAGGCCGACTAGCGGGAACACCGGGGAGCTGTTTTTT. Protein sequence: CASRPTSGNTGELFF.